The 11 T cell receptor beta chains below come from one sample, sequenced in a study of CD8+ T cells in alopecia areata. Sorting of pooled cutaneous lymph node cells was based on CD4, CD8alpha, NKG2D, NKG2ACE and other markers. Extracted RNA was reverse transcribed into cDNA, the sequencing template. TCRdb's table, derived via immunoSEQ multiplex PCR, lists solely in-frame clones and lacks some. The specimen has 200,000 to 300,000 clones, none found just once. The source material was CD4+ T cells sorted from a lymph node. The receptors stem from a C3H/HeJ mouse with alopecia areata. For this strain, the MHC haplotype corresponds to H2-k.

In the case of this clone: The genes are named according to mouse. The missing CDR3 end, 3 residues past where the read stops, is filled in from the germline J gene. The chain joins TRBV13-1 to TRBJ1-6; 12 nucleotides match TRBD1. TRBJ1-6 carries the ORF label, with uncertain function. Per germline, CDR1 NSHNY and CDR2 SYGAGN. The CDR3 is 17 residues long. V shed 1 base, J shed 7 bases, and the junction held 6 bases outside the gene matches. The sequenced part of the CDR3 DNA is TGTGCCAGCAGTGATACCGGGACAGGGGGCTGGAATTCGCCC. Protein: CASSDTGTGGWNSP. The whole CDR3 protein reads CASSDTGTGGWNSPLYF.

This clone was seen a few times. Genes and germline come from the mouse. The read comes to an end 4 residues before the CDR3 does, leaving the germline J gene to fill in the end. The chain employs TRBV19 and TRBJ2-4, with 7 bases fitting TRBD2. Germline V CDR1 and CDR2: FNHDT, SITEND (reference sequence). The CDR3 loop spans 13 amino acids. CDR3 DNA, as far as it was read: TGTGCCAGCAGTATAACTGGGGAAAAC. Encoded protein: CASSITGEN. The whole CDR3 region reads CASSITGENTLYF.

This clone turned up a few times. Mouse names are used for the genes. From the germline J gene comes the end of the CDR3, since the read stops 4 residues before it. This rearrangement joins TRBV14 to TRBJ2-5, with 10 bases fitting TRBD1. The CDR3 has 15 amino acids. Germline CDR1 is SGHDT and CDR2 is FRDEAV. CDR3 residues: CASSRTGTGEDTQYF. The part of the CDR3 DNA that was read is TGTGCCAGCAGCCGAACCGGGACAGGGGAGGAC.

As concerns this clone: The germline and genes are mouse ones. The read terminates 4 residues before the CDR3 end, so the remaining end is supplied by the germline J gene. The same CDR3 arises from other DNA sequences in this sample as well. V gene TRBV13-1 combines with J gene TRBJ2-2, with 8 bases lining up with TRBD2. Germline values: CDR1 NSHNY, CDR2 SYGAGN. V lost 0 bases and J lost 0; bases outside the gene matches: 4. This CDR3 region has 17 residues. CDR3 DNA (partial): TGTGCCAGCAGTGATGCATGGGGGGGTGCAAACACCGGG. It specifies CASSDAWGGANTG. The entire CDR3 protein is CASSDAWGGANTGQLYF.

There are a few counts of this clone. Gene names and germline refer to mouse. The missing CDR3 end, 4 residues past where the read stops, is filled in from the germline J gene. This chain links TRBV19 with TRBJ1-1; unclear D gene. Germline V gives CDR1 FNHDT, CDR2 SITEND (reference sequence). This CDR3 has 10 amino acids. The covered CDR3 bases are TGTGCCAGCAGCGCCAGA. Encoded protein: CASSAR. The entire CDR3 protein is CASSAREVFF.

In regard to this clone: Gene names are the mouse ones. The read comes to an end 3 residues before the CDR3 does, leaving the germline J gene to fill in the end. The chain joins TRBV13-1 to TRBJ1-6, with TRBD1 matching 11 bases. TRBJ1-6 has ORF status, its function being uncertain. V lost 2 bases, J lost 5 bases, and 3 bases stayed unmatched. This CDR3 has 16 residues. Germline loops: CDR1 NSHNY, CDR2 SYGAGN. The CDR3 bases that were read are TGTGCCAGCAGTGAGAGGGACAGGGGGGATAATTCGCCC. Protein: CASSERDRGDNSP. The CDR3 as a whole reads CASSERDRGDNSPLYF.

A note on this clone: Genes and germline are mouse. The CDR3 bases that were read are TGTGCCAGCAGCCGCCCTCAGGGGGCAGATGCT. This sequence encodes CASSRPQGADA. In full, the CDR3 reads CASSRPQGADAEQFF. The chain combines TRBV19 with TRBJ2-1, with 8 bases that match TRBD1. The sequenced fragment ends 4 residues before the CDR3 boundary, so the rest is inferred from the germline J gene. J was trimmed by 5 bases and V by 5 bases; bases with no gene match: 9. Germline CDR1 FNHDT, CDR2 SITEND (reference sequence). The CDR3 loop spans 15 amino acids. Full variable domain (outside the CDR3, taken from reference TRBV19 and TRBJ2-1): GGIITQTPKFLIGQEGQKLTLKCQQNFNHDTMYWYRQDSGKGLRLIYYSITENDLQKGDLSEGYDASREKKSSFSLTVTSAQKNEMAVFLCASSRPQGADAEQFFGPGTRLTVL.

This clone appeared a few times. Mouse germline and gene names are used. This chain's CDR3 is CTCRDKETLYF. CDR3 DNA (partial): TGCACCTGCCGGGACAAAGAA. V usage is TRBV1 and J usage is TRBJ2-3, with D possibly TRBD1 on 6 matching bases. The read ends 4 residues before the CDR3 terminus; that terminus is restored from the germline J gene. The germline gives CDR1 NSQYPW, CDR2 LRSPGD (reference sequence). The CDR3 runs 11 residues. The variable domain in full, with the rest retrieved from reference TRBV1 and TRBJ2-3, is VTLLEQNPRWRLVPRGQAVNLRCILKNSQYPWMSWYQQDLQKQLQWLFTLRSPGDKEVKSLPGADYLATRVTDTELRLQVANMSQGRTLYCTCRDKETLYFGSGTRLTVL.

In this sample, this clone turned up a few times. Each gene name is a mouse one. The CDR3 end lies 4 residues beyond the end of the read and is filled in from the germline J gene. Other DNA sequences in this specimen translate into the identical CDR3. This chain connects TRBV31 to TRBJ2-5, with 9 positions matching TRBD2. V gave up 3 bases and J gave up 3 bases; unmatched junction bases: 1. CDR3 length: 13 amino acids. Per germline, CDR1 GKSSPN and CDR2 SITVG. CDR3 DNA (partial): TGTGCCTGGAGGGGGACTGGGCAAGAC. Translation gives CAWRGTGQD. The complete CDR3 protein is CAWRGTGQDTQYF.

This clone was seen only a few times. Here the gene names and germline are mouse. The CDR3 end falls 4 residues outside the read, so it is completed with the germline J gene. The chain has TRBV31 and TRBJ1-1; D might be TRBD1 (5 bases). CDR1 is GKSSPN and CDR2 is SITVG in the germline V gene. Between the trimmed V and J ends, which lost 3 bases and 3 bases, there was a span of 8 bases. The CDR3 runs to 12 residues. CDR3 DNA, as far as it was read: TGTGCCTGGAGGCAGGGAGACACA. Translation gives CAWRQGDT. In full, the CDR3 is CAWRQGDTEVFF.

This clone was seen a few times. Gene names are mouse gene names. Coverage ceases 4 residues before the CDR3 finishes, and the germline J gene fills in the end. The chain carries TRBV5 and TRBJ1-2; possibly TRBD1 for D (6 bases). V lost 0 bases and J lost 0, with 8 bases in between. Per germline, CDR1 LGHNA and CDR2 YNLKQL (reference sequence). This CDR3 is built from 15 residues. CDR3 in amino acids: CASSQDDRTNSDYTF. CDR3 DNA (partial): TGTGCCAGCAGCCAAGACGACAGGACAAACTCC.